A single sample gave rise to the 24 T cell receptor beta chains below, sequenced in a study of T-cell memory formation after mild COVID-19. TCRdb reprocessed the 5' RACE reads with MiXCR, giving one entry per CDR3 protein. The sample holds tens of thousands of distinct CDR3 sequences, 7.3% seen once. Sequencing input: PBMCs or a T cell subset sorted from them (not recorded which). Source of these receptors: a man younger than 35 who had mild COVID-19 (a few samples of this study predate the infection). Cell type and time point are not known.

This clonotype was counted between two and nine times. CDR3 in amino acids: CSAHTRRNYGYTF. CDR3 sequence (DNA): TGCAGTGCTCACACCCGGCGGAACTATGGCTACACCTTC. The rearrangement joins TRBV20-1 to TRBJ1-2; no clear D. Trimming took 5 bases from V and 2 from J, leaving 12 bases between them. The CDR3 is 13 amino acids. Germline values: CDR1 DFQATT, CDR2 SNEGSKA (reference sequence).

Ten or more counts support this clonotype. V usage is TRBV6-6 and J usage is TRBJ2-5; D possibly corresponds to TRBD2 (6 bases). Looked up from germline, CDR1 is MNHNY and CDR2 is SVGAGI (reference sequence). Trimming removed 4 bases at V and 4 bases at J, with 16 bases between. The CDR3 consists of 15 residues. The CDR3 here is CASSFAAGSGETQYF. For the CDR3, the DNA is TGTGCCAGCAGTTTCGCGGCGGGGAGCGGAGAGACCCAGTACTTC.

The table lists this clonotype with many counts. The chain has TRBV4-3 and TRBJ2-1; D is possibly TRBD1 or TRBD2 (5 bases each). With 0 bases removed from V and 7 bases from J, the gap between germline ends came to 10 bases. The CDR3 runs to 14 residues. CDR1 is LGHNA, CDR2 YSLEER, per germline. CDR3 loop: CASSQEGWGNEQFF. CDR3 in DNA: TGCGCCAGCAGCCAAGAGGGTTGGGGGAATGAGCAGTTCTTC.

There are a few counts of this clonotype. A read error may account for a junction end that differs from germline. The J gene is TRBJ2-2, the V gene TRBV9; no reliable D call. There are 14 residues in the CDR3. Germline V gene lookup returns CDR1 SGDLS and CDR2 YYNGEE. The CDR3 is CASSVAAKTGELFF. DNA of the CDR3: TGTGCCAGCAGCGTAGCCGCGAAAACCGGGGAGCTGTTTTTT.

This clonotype occurred many times. The genes are TRBV7-9 and TRBJ2-2, with 8 bases identical to TRBD2. The CDR3 sequence is 17 residues long. Looked up from germline, CDR1 is SEHNR and CDR2 is FQNEAQ (reference sequence). J was trimmed by 0 bases and V by 2 bases; bases with no gene match: 5. This CDR3 reads CASSLTAGASNTGELFF. CDR3 nucleotide sequence: TGTGCCAGCAGCTTAACAGCGGGGGCCTCGAACACCGGGGAGCTGTTTTTT.

This clonotype was counted ten times or more. The chain employs TRBV7-2 and TRBJ1-5, with D tentatively TRBD1 (5 bases). V was shortened by 3 bases and J by 7 bases, with 10 bases between the two germline ends. The V gene's germline CDR1 is SGHTA and CDR2 FQGNSA. There are 13 residues in the CDR3. DNA for the CDR3: TGTGCCAGCAGCTTTGGGGGTGGCCAGCCCCAGCATTTT. Its protein is CASSFGGGQPQHF.

Of note for this clonotype: This may be a read error: a much more frequent sequence differs by one nucleotide. J is TRBJ1-5 and V is TRBV7-2, with D possibly being TRBD1 (6 bases). Germline CDR1 and CDR2: SGHTA and FQGNSA. Trimming stripped 5 bases from V and 5 bases from J, with 10 bases between. The CDR3 covers 13 residues. Here the CDR3 reads CASSPGVDQPQHF. CDR3 in DNA: TGTGCCAGCAGCCCAGGGGTCGATCAGCCCCAGCATTTT.

This clonotype was seen more than once but under ten times. The gene calls are TRBV4-2 and TRBJ2-7; possibly TRBD2 for D (5 bases). The CDR3 is 17 amino acids. Trimming took off 1 base at V and 7 bases at J, with 23 bases between the two ends. The germline V gene has CDR1 LGHNA and CDR2 YNFKEQ. The DNA of the CDR3 is TGTGCCAGCAGCCAAGGATGGGAAACTAGTGGGCCGGGGGAGCAGTACTTC. Translating gives CASSQGWETSGPGEQYF.

V and J are TRBV3-1 and TRBJ2-2; D could derive from TRBD1 or TRBD2 (5 bases each). Germline V gives CDR1 LGHDT, CDR2 YNNKEL (reference sequence). Trimming left V 1 base short and J 7 bases short, with 10 bases between. The CDR3 is 14 amino acids. The chain's CDR3 is CASSQGSGGGELFF. The CDR3 DNA reads as TGTGCCAGCAGCCAAGGTTCTGGGGGCGGGGAGCTGTTTTTT.

CDR3 bases: TGTGCCAGCAGTTTGCCGGGGAGGGTTGAGCAGTTCTTC. Its translation is CASSLPGRVEQFF. The chain links TRBV28 to TRBJ2-1; TRBD2 matches 7 bases. The germline V gene encodes CDR1 MDHEN and CDR2 SYDVKM. The CDR3 sequence is 13 residues long. The trim removed 3 bases at V and 9 bases at J, leaving 5 bases unmatched. Based on the CDR3 plus reference TRBV28 and TRBJ2-1, the full variable domain is DVKVTQSSRYLVKRTGEKVFLECVQDMDHENMFWYRQDPGLGLRLIYFSYDVKMKEKGDIPEGYSVSREKKERFSLILESASTNQTSMYLCASSLPGRVEQFFGPGTRLTVL.

This clonotype was counted at least ten times. The rearrangement uses TRBV12-3 or TRBV12-4 and TRBJ2-5, with no clear D. This CDR3 is built from 13 residues. Deletions cut 7 bases from V and 5 bases from J, with 14 bases between. The CDR3: CASNSRRLETQYF. The CDR3 DNA reads TGTGCCAGCAATAGCAGGAGACTCGAGACCCAGTACTTC.

The chain carries TRBV24-1 and TRBJ2-1, with D hard to call. V was trimmed by 0 bases and J by 0 bases, leaving 8 bases between them. Looked up from germline, CDR1 is KGHDR and CDR2 is SFDVKD. The CDR3 is 16 residues long. For the CDR3, the DNA is TGTGCCACCAGTGATTTGGCGGCGAGCTCCTACAATGAGCAGTTCTTC. Encoded protein: CATSDLAASSYNEQFF.

This clonotype was picked up many times. The gene calls are TRBV4-3 and TRBJ2-2, with D maybe TRBD1 (5 bases). Germline CDR1 reads LGHNA; CDR2 reads YSLEER. Trimming left V 3 bases short and J 3 bases short, with 8 bases between. The CDR3 is 14 residues long. The DNA of the CDR3 is TGCGCCAGCAGCCACGACAGAGACACCGGGGAGCTGTTTTTT. Its translation: CASSHDRDTGELFF.

This clonotype has more than one count but fewer than ten. The rearrangement joins TRBV4-1 to TRBJ2-1, with a weak D call TRBD1 (6 bases). V lost 8 bases to trimming and J lost 9 bases, with 35 bases between them. CDR3 length equals 19 residues. Germline CDR1 reads MGHRA; CDR2 reads YSYEKL. CDR3 amino acids: CASGPGLRAKGTWASEQFF. The CDR3 DNA reads TGCGCCAGCGGACCTGGTCTTCGGGCCAAGGGGACATGGGCAAGTGAGCAGTTCTTC.

A few counts support this clonotype. The junction does not match germline at one end; this may be a read error. The genes are TRBV29-1 and TRBJ2-3; 8 nucleotides agree with TRBD1. The CDR3 contains 10 residues. Germline CDR1 and CDR2: SQVTM and ANQGSEA. The CDR3 DNA is TGCAGCGTTACCAGGGGGCGCGTCCATTTT. The encoded protein is CSVTRGRVHF.

This clonotype was seen a handful of times. The genes are TRBV5-5 and TRBJ2-1; D gene ambiguous. V lost 5 bases and J 5 bases, leaving 11 bases between the germline ends. This CDR3 region has 13 residues. Per the germline V gene, CDR1 is SGHKS and CDR2 is YYEKEE (reference sequence). The CDR3 DNA reads TGTGCCAGCAGGGGCTGGGTCCACAATGAGCAGTTCTTC. It codes for CASRGWVHNEQFF.

This clonotype came up a few times. The chain joins TRBV20-1 to TRBJ2-5; no reliable D call. The CDR3 length is 15 residues. Trimming pared 0 bases from V and 4 bases from J, leaving 15 bases between. The germline CDR1 and CDR2 sequences are DFQATT and SNEGSKA (reference sequence). The CDR3 DNA reads TGCAGTGCTAGAGATGGAAGGGATTGGCGAGAGACCCAGTACTTC. Amino acid sequence: CSARDGRDWRETQYF.

In its sample, this clonotype was seen a few times. V gene TRBV6-5 combines with J gene TRBJ2-7, with a possible D match to TRBD2 (5 bases). CDR3 length: 17 residues. In germline, CDR1 is MNHEY, CDR2 SVGAGI. Trimming cost V 7 bases and J 3 bases, with 25 bases left between them. The CDR3 DNA sequence: TGTGCCAGCACTCGCAGTCCGGGGATAGCCGCCATCTACGAGCAGTACTTC. This encodes CASTRSPGIAAIYEQYF.

The rearrangement links TRBV2 to TRBJ2-1; D possibly matches TRBD1 or TRBD2 (5 bases each). Trimming cost V 3 bases and J 12 bases, with 15 bases left between them. CDR1 is SNHLY, CDR2 FYNNEI, per germline. CDR3 length: 13 residues. The CDR3 region is CASSESPRAGQFF. In DNA, the CDR3 is TGTGCCAGCAGTGAGTCCCCCAGGGCGGGGCAGTTCTTC.

The rearrangement joins TRBV5-6 to TRBJ2-5, with D perhaps matching TRBD2 (6 bases). The CDR3 totals 13 residues. V was shortened by 2 bases and J by 5 bases, with 10 bases between the two germline ends. Germline V gives CDR1 SGHDT, CDR2 YYEEEE. The CDR3: CASSLIAEETQYF. The CDR3 DNA follows: TGTGCCAGCAGCTTAATAGCGGAGGAGACCCAGTACTTC.

The V and J genes are TRBV20-1 and TRBJ1-1; 10 bases fit TRBD1. Trimming took 3 bases from V and 4 from J; bases not matched to a gene: 2. Germline values: CDR1 DFQATT, CDR2 SNEGSKA (reference sequence). This CDR3 is built from 13 residues. The CDR3 reads CSASGDRGTEAFF. In nucleotides, the CDR3 is TGCAGTGCTAGTGGGGACAGGGGCACTGAAGCTTTCTTT.

V gene TRBV7-2 combines with J gene TRBJ2-3, with unresolved D. Germline loops: CDR1 SGHTA, CDR2 FQGNSA. The CDR3 runs to 14 residues. Trimming took 2 bases from V and 4 from J, leaving 10 bases between them. The CDR3 reads CASSLQASADTQYF. The CDR3 coding sequence is TGTGCCAGCAGCTTACAGGCTAGTGCAGATACGCAGTATTTT.

The rearrangement uses TRBV20-1 and TRBJ2-2; TRBD1 matches at 9 bases. Losses at the gene ends were 6 bases for V and 5 bases for J; bases not matched to a gene: 7. The length of the CDR3 is 14 residues. CDR1 is DFQATT and CDR2 is SNEGSKA in the germline V gene (reference sequence). CDR3 nucleotides: TGCAGTGCCTCTACAGGGGGCGCAACCGGGGAGCTGTTTTTT. Its protein is CSASTGGATGELFF.

This clonotype was counted a few times. The CDR3 region has the DNA TGTGCCAGCAGCCGGTGGACTAGCGGGGGGGACTCCCCCTACTTC. Translated, it gives CASSRWTSGGDSPYF. The chain has TRBV7-2 and TRBJ2-7, with TRBD2 matching 15 bases. The V gene end was trimmed by 5 bases and the J gene end by 13 bases; junction bases not matched to a gene: 12. Germline V CDR1 and CDR2: SGHTA, FQGNSA. The CDR3 length is 15 residues.